This T cell receptor (beta chain) appears in the sequencing data of a study of beta chain features in type 1 diabetes. General study results and limits: Significant though moderate, a shortening of TCRB CDR3s appeared in all four CD4+ subsets of Type 1 diabetes patients. A greater similarity of naive, central memory and Treg TCRB repertoires was seen among patients than among healthy donors.

The CDR3 consists of 13 residues. V dropped 2 bases and J dropped 6 bases, with 9 bases sitting between them. CDR1 SGDLS and CDR2 YYNGEE come from the germline V gene. The collection from each donor was one heparinised blood draw averaging approximately 110 mL. Cells sorted by CD45RO/CCR7/CD25/CD127/CD95/CD27 comprised CD4+ naive, central memory, regulatory and stem cell-like memory cells. This clone was seen only a few times. Its antigen is as yet unknown. The isolated RNA, all of it, was reverse transcribed, so expressed TCRB transcripts were what got sequenced. It was found that naive, central memory and regulatory T cell samples averaged about 3.4 million reads. Here immunoSEQ multiplex PCR was the method, and the copy in TCRdb shows in-frame clones only, minus some. The sample holds more than 200,000 clones, approximately 16% seen once.

J is TRBJ1-5 and V is TRBV9; D might be TRBD1 (5 bases). The sequenced sample was naive CD4+ T cells from blood. The receptor comes from a man aged 25-45 years with type 1 diabetes. The CDR3 DNA sequence: TGTGCCAGCAGCGTGGGGGGGTCTCAGCCCCAGCATTTT. Its translation is CASSVGGSQPQHF.